These 7 T cell receptor beta chains were sequenced from one sample in a study of T cells in Graves' hyperthyroidism and ophthalmopathy (dated by TCRdb to about 2019). Receptor amplification or capture employed multiplex PCR. The instrument given in TCRdb is Illumina HiSeq 2000. TCR beta CDR3 regions were amplified from RNA transcripts. The TCR CDR3 was subjected to a first round of RT-PCR using the HTBI primer set and the Qiagen OneStep RT-PCR kit. The raw public reads went through TCRdb reprocessing: fastp at Q25, MiXCR clone calling, in-frame beta chains kept. CDR3 protein sequences are deduplicated, and each keeps its most common genes and DNA. This sample gives under 350,000 distinct CDR3 sequences in total; approximately 17% of them show up just once. The ten largest clones represent over 50% of the sample. Sequencing was performed on blood. Every receptor here comes from a woman aged 55 to 70 with Graves' ophthalmopathy.

Worth noting for this clonotype: This clone may be a read error of a much larger clone one base away. CDR3 nucleotide sequence: TGCGCCAGCAGCTATAGCGGGGGGTTGAACGAGCAGTACTTC. Residues: CASSYSGGLNEQYF. This sequence joins TRBV5-1 and TRBJ2-7, with 10 bases fitting TRBD2. The CDR3 loop spans 14 amino acids. Trimming cost V 3 bases and J 5 bases; bases outside gene matches: 5. CDR1 is SGHRS and CDR2 is YFSETQ in the germline V gene.

This clonotype appeared many times. The V gene is TRBV7-9, the J gene TRBJ2-7; TRBD2 might be the D (5 bases). CDR1 and CDR2 from the germline V gene are SEHNR and FQNEAQ (reference sequence). There are 14 residues in the CDR3. Trimming pared 8 bases from V and 7 bases from J, leaving 21 bases between. CDR3 amino acids: CASALNAGVGEQYF. The CDR3 DNA reads as TGTGCCAGCGCCCTGAACGCCGGGGTTGGGGAGCAGTACTTC.

This clonotype has only a few counts. The gene calls are TRBV5-6 and TRBJ2-3; D might be TRBD1 (5 bases). V dropped 0 bases and J dropped 2 bases, with 10 bases sitting between them. CDR1 SGHDT and CDR2 YYEEEE come from the germline V gene. There are 15 residues in the CDR3. The CDR3 spells CASSLGAGNTDTQYF. CDR3 coding DNA: TGTGCCAGCAGCTTGGGGGCAGGGAACACAGATACGCAGTATTTT.

This clonotype was counted ten times or more. V usage is TRBV6-1 and J usage is TRBJ2-7, with a weak D call TRBD1 (6 bases). CDR1 is MNHNS and CDR2 is SASEGT in the germline V gene. The V end was cut by 6 bases, the J end by 5 bases, with 20 bases between. This CDR3 has 15 amino acids. Here the CDR3 reads CASRTIQGYTDEQYF. CDR3 in DNA: TGTGCCAGCAGAACAATACAGGGTTACACGGACGAGCAGTACTTC.

The chain has TRBV6-1 and TRBJ1-1, with TRBD1 as a possible D gene (5 bases). There are 14 residues in the CDR3. V was cut by 4 bases and J by 4 bases, with 13 bases left in between. From germline, CDR1 is MNHNS and CDR2 SASEGT. DNA for the CDR3: TGTGCCAGCAGTGGGGTAGGGGAGGCCACTGAAGCTTTCTTT. Amino acid sequence: CASSGVGEATEAFF.

This clonotype was detected many times. The V and J genes are TRBV29-1 and TRBJ2-7, with 9 bases identical to TRBD1. V was clipped by 7 bases and J by 2 bases; unmatched bases: 9. The germline CDR1 and CDR2 sequences are SQVTM and ANQGSEA. This CDR3 has 14 residues. Here the CDR3 DNA reads TGCAGCGCCAACCTCGGGACAGGGCCCTACGAGCAGTACTTC. Residues: CSANLGTGPYEQYF.

This clonotype was detected ten times or more. The chain carries TRBV7-2 and TRBJ2-1; tentative D call: TRBD2 (5 bases). Germline V CDR1 and CDR2: SGHTA, FQGNSA. The CDR3 sequence is 13 residues long. Trimming cost V 1 base and J 9 bases, with 10 bases left between them. The DNA of the CDR3 is TGTGCCAGCAGCTTAGGAGGGCCCTTTGAGCAGTTCTTC. Protein product: CASSLGGPFEQFF.